These 7 T cell receptor beta chains originate from one sample sequenced in a study of T cell repertoires in cytomegalovirus infection. TCRdb passed the reads through MiXCR, listing each CDR3 protein once. This table has approximately 700,000 distinct CDR3 sequences, 35% appearing once. Input material: PBMCs. The receptors derive from a human donor in good health (CMV status not recorded). Some clones in this sample may be carry-over from other donors' samples.

This clonotype was counted between two and nine times. The chain is built from TRBV12-3 or TRBV12-4 and TRBJ2-4, with D possibly TRBD2 on 6 matching bases. Trimming cost V 8 bases and J 4 bases, with 24 bases left between them. The CDR3 sequence is 17 residues long. CDR3 sequence (DNA): TGTGCCAGCGGCAAATCGTCCGGGGGATTGGGAAAAAACATTCAGTACTTC. It codes for CASGKSSGGLGKNIQYF.

This clonotype was seen at least ten times. The V and J genes are TRBV7-8 and TRBJ1-6; D uncertain. Germline V gives CDR1 SGHVS, CDR2 FQNEAQ. The CDR3 covers 19 residues. Trimming left V 0 bases short and J 0 bases short, with 15 bases between. The CDR3 nucleotides are TGTGCCAGCAGCTTAGCGCACCACGGCATGAGCTCCTATAATTCACCCCTCCACTTT. Its translation is CASSLAHHGMSSYNSPLHF. Full variable domain (outside the CDR3, taken from reference TRBV7-8 and TRBJ1-6): GAGVSQSPRYKVAKRGQDVALRCDPISGHVSLFWYQQALGQGPEFLTYFQNEAQLDKSGLPSDRFFAERPEGSVSTLKIQRTQQEDSAVYLCASSLAHHGMSSYNSPLHFGNGTRLTVT.

This clonotype was counted a few times. The V and J genes are TRBV4-1 and TRBJ2-5; a possible D gene is TRBD1 (6 bases). Germline V gene data show CDR1 as MGHRA and CDR2 as YSYEKL. V lost 0 bases and J lost 2, with 19 bases in between. This CDR3 has 18 residues. Written as DNA, the CDR3 is TGCGCCAGCAGCCAAGATCAGTTCTCCGAGGGGGATCAAGAGACCCAGTACTTC. Translation gives CASSQDQFSEGDQETQYF.

The V call is TRBV6-6, the J call TRBJ2-5; 7 nucleotides match TRBD1. The J segment lost 5 bases and the V segment lost 0 bases, leaving 6 bases of the junction unmatched. Germline loops: CDR1 MNHNY, CDR2 SVGAGI (reference sequence). This CDR3 spans 15 amino acids. The CDR3: CASSYSAGGHETQYF. In nucleotides, the CDR3 is TGTGCCAGCAGTTACTCGGCAGGGGGTCACGAGACCCAGTACTTC.

The CDR3 nucleotides read TGTGCCAGCAGGCCGTGGGGTAGCTACGAGCAGTACTTC. It translates to CASRPWGSYEQYF. The rearrangement links TRBV27 to TRBJ2-7; D is ambiguous. The CDR3 has 13 amino acids. The germline gives CDR1 MNHEY, CDR2 SMNVEV (reference sequence). V was trimmed by 6 bases and J by 3 bases, leaving 12 bases between them.

This clonotype was picked up a small number of times. This chain connects TRBV5-1 to TRBJ1-1; TRBD1 is a possible D gene (6 bases). Germline V gives CDR1 SGHRS, CDR2 YFSETQ. CDR3 length: 14 amino acids. Trimming cost V 1 base and J 5 bases, with 12 bases left between them. CDR3 coding DNA: TGCGCCAGCAGCTTGATGGGGGCGCATACTGAAGCTTTCTTT. It codes for CASSLMGAHTEAFF.

In regard to this clonotype: A junction end diverges from the germline sequence, so it may reflect a read error. The chain links TRBV4-2 to TRBJ2-1; 10 bases align to TRBD2. The CDR3 is 17 amino acids. Germline-derived CDR1 and CDR2 are LGHNA and YNFKEQ. CDR3: CSSSQDWHSGRSNEQFF. The DNA for the CDR3 is TGTTCCAGCAGCCAAGATTGGCATAGCGGGAGGTCCAATGAGCAGTTCTTC.